The 14 T cell receptor beta chains below come from one sample, sequenced in a study of blood T cell repertoires in COVID-19. Assay used: immunoSEQ multiplex PCR; TCRdb lists only in-frame clones, some missing. The repertoire has about 500,000 clones, approximately 89% of them found once; the top ten carry approximately 0.9%. The sample taken for sequencing was peripheral blood. The receptors here all came from a man between 18 and 29 years old with COVID-19, enrolled during active disease.

The chain couples TRBV5-1 to TRBJ2-1; 13 bases are shared with TRBD2. Germline V gene sequence: CDR1 SGHRS, CDR2 YFSETQ. Losses at the gene ends were 4 bases for V and 5 bases for J; bases not matched to a gene: 3. CDR3 length equals 15 residues. The CDR3 loop reads CASSAGLAGNNEQFF. The CDR3 bases are TGCGCCAGCAGCGCGGGACTAGCGGGAAACAATGAGCAGTTCTTC.

The rearrangement joins TRBV7-3 to TRBJ2-2, with TRBD1 as a possible D gene (6 bases). Trimming removed 5 bases at V and 1 base at J, with 8 bases between. Germline CDR1 SGHTA, CDR2 FQGTGA. The CDR3 covers 14 residues. The CDR3 DNA is TGTGCCAGCAGCGCGACAGGGAACACCGGGGAGCTGTTTTTT. Translation: CASSATGNTGELFF.

This chain connects TRBV7-9 to TRBJ1-1, with 8 bases fitting TRBD1. CDR3 size: 14 residues. Germline V lookup: CDR1 SEHNR, CDR2 FQNEAQ (reference sequence). V was pared by 4 bases and J by 1 base, with 2 bases of the junction left unmatched. CDR3 sequence: CASSSQGENTEAFF. The CDR3 region has the DNA TGTGCCAGCAGCTCACAGGGGGAGAACACTGAAGCTTTCTTT.

This chain uses TRBV30 with TRBJ2-5; 8 nucleotides align to TRBD1. CDR3 length equals 12 residues. V dropped 5 bases and J dropped 3; count of bases not matched to a gene: 2. Germline V gives CDR1 GTSNPN, CDR2 SVGIG (reference sequence). The CDR3 region has the DNA TGTGCCTGGGGGACAGGCAAAGAGACCCAGTACTTC. Its translation is CAWGTGKETQYF.

This clone has a single count. This chain uses TRBV19 with TRBJ1-1; 7 nucleotides line up with TRBD1. Germline V gene sequence: CDR1 LNHDA, CDR2 SQIVND (reference sequence). The CDR3 is 15 residues long. V was pared by 5 bases and J by 5 bases, with 11 bases of the junction left unmatched. The CDR3 reads CASSAVTGPFTEAFF. The CDR3 nucleotides are TGTGCCAGTAGTGCCGTGACAGGGCCCTTTACTGAAGCTTTCTTT.

The chain combines TRBV5-6 with TRBJ2-2; possibly TRBD2 for D (5 bases). CDR3 length: 15 amino acids. Germline V CDR1 and CDR2: SGHDT, YYEEEE. V was shortened by 5 bases and J by 3 bases, with 14 bases between the two germline ends. CDR3 sequence reads: CASSWGGRDTGELFF. The CDR3 coding sequence is TGTGCCAGCAGTTGGGGTGGGAGAGACACCGGGGAGCTGTTTTTT. Full variable domain (remainder filled in from reference TRBV5-6 and TRBJ2-2): DAGVTQSPTHLIKTRGQQVTLRCSPKSGHDTVSWYQQALGQGPQFIFQYYEEEERQRGNFPDRFSGHQFPNYSSELNVNALLLGDSALYLCASSWGGRDTGELFFGEGSRLTVL.

The chain combines TRBV6-6 with TRBJ2-7; TRBD2 matches 13 bases. The CDR3 is 15 residues long. The J segment lost 6 bases and the V segment lost 6 bases, leaving 8 bases of the junction unmatched. CDR1 and CDR2 from the germline V gene are MNHNY and SVGAGI (reference sequence). The CDR3 DNA reads as TGTGCCAGCAGCTCTCTCGGACTAGCGGGAGCCGAGCAGTACTTC. Encoded protein: CASSSLGLAGAEQYF.

The chain is built from TRBV6-2 or TRBV6-3 and TRBJ2-1; D is perhaps TRBD2 (7 bases). In germline, CDR1 is MNHEY, CDR2 SVGEGT. Deletions cut 6 bases from V and 6 bases from J, with 21 bases between. The CDR3 has 16 residues. The CDR3: CASSDRRGGAGNEQFF. The CDR3 DNA sequence: TGTGCCAGCAGCGACAGGAGGGGAGGGGCCGGCAATGAGCAGTTCTTC.

The chain links TRBV2 to TRBJ2-4; 7 positions match TRBD1. The CDR3 extends over 12 amino acids. The germline V gene encodes CDR1 SNHLY and CDR2 FYNNEI. After removal of 4 bases from V and 6 bases from J, the junction contained 0 bases not matched to a gene. The CDR3 bases are TGTGCCAGCAGTGGACAGGGAAACATTCAGTACTTC. Its protein is CASSGQGNIQYF.

This clone came up a few times. This chain uses TRBV20-1 with TRBJ1-2; possible D gene TRBD1, 5 bases. Germline V gives CDR1 DFQATT, CDR2 SNEGSKA (reference sequence). Between the trimmed V and J ends, which lost 3 bases and 7 bases, there was a span of 9 bases. The CDR3 runs to 11 residues. CDR3 DNA sequence: TGCAGTGCTAGTGTCCAGGGTGGCTACACCTTC. It is translated as CSASVQGGYTF.

The chain links TRBV5-1 to TRBJ1-4; 7 nucleotides align to TRBD1. V was pared by 0 bases and J by 3 bases, with 2 bases of the junction left unmatched. CDR1 is SGHRS, CDR2 YFSETQ, per germline. The CDR3 covers 15 residues. The CDR3 DNA is TGCGCCAGCAGCTTGGCCGGGACAGCTAATGAAAAACTGTTTTTT. It yields the protein CASSLAGTANEKLFF.

This chain connects TRBV4-1 to TRBJ1-2, with 7 bases aligning to TRBD1. There are 17 residues in the CDR3. Looked up from germline, CDR1 is MGHRA and CDR2 is YSYEKL. V dropped 1 base and J dropped 6; count of bases not matched to a gene: 14. CDR3: CASSQVNRGWNPNGYTF. The CDR3 coding sequence is TGCGCCAGCAGCCAAGTAAACAGGGGATGGAATCCGAATGGCTACACCTTC.

This chain connects TRBV9 to TRBJ2-1, with D possibly being TRBD2 (5 bases). CDR1 and CDR2 (germline): SGDLS, YYNGEE. Trimming took 0 bases from V and 2 from J, leaving 9 bases between them. This CDR3 is 15 amino acids long. The CDR3 sequence: CASSVADGAYNEQFF. The CDR3 region has the DNA TGTGCCAGCAGCGTAGCAGACGGGGCCTACAATGAGCAGTTCTTC.

This chain links TRBV5-5 with TRBJ1-3; 8 nucleotides agree with TRBD1. In germline, CDR1 is SGHKS, CDR2 YYEKEE (reference sequence). After removal of 3 bases from V and 2 bases from J, the junction contained 1 base not matched to a gene. This CDR3 comprises 14 residues. CDR3 nucleotide sequence: TGTGCCAGCAGCTCGACAGGGGCTGGAAACACCATATATTTT. It encodes CASSSTGAGNTIYF.